The source of this T cell receptor beta chain is a study of technical replicates of blood from a handful of donors. Sequenced by immunoSEQ multiplex PCR; TCRdb stores in-frame clones only, minus some. The table has approximately 69,000 clones, over 70% seen once. This clone has only a few counts. Germline V CDR1 and CDR2: MDHEN, SYDVKM. Trimming stripped 8 bases from V and 2 bases from J, with 23 bases between. This CDR3 has 17 amino acids. The sequence derives from a human donor in good health. Some clones in this sample may be carry-over from other donors' samples. The sample consisted of PBMCs. This rearrangement joins TRBV28 to TRBJ2-3; D might be TRBD2 (5 bases). As DNA, the CDR3 is TGTGCCAGCTCAACCCCTTATGGGCTAGCATTCACAGATACGCAGTATTTT. Translated: CASSTPYGLAFTDTQYF.